Shown below are 13 T cell receptor beta chains from a single sample sequenced in a study of cytomegalovirus exposure and HLA in healthy donors. The PCR was carried out with 60 Vbeta primers and 13 Jbeta primers. Clones were sequenced by immunoSEQ multiplex PCR, and TCRdb holds only the in-frame ones, with some missing. Counted here are some 130,000 clones, around 83% occurring once; the ten biggest clones make up about 6.7%. The sequenced material came from PBMCs. The source of these receptors is a woman in her 30s in good health and CMV-seropositive.

The V call is TRBV6-5, the J call TRBJ2-7, with TRBD1 matching 10 bases. The germline V gene has CDR1 MNHEY and CDR2 SVGAGI. The ends lost 0 bases at V and 12 bases at J; junction bases unmatched: 8. The CDR3 has 14 residues. CDR3 in amino acids: CASSYSRQGALAYF. CDR3 nucleotides: TGTGCCAGCAGTTACTCGAGACAGGGGGCGCTTGCGTACTTC.

The chain links TRBV9 to TRBJ1-2; D is undetermined. The V end lost 2 bases, the J end lost 5 bases, and 10 bases lay between the germline ends. Germline CDR1 reads SGDLS; CDR2 reads YYNGEE. CDR3 length equals 13 residues. The CDR3 bases are TGTGCCAGCAGCGTTAGCGGAGGATATGGCTACACCTTC. Translation: CASSVSGGYGYTF.

This clone was observed a single time. This rearrangement joins TRBV10-3 to TRBJ1-2; a weak D match, TRBD1 (5 bases). Germline-derived CDR1 and CDR2 are ENHRY and SYGVKD. V lost 0 bases and J lost 6, with 17 bases in between. The CDR3 is 16 amino acids. As DNA, the CDR3 is TGTGCCATCAGTGAGTCGGGGCCCAGGGAAAACAATGGCTACACCTTC. It yields the protein CAISESGPRENNGYTF.

V usage is TRBV10-3 and J usage is TRBJ1-2; 7 bases map to TRBD1. The junction had 6 bases not matched to a gene; V was cut back by 0 bases and J by 8 bases. The germline CDR1 and CDR2 sequences are ENHRY and SYGVKD. The CDR3 has 14 residues. The CDR3 reads CAISESRGLQGYTF. The DNA of the CDR3 is TGTGCCATCAGTGAGTCGAGGGGGCTTCAAGGCTACACCTTC.

This clone was recorded once. The chain has TRBV6-4 and TRBJ1-4; D is perhaps TRBD1 (6 bases). There are 12 residues in the CDR3. V dropped 8 bases and J dropped 11 bases, with 15 bases sitting between them. CDR1 is MRHNA and CDR2 is SNTAGT in the germline V gene. The DNA of the CDR3 is TGTGCCAGCCTTTTGACAGGACGGAAACTGTTTTTT. It is translated as CASLLTGRKLFF.

The chain joins TRBV5-8 to TRBJ2-7; no firm D call. CDR3 length: 13 residues. Trimming pared 4 bases from V and 6 bases from J, leaving 14 bases between. Germline CDR1 and CDR2: SGHTS and YDEGEE. In nucleotides, the CDR3 is TGTGCCAGCAGCCCCGCACCGATACTCGAGCAGTACTTC. This sequence encodes CASSPAPILEQYF.

This chain joins TRBV27 and TRBJ2-3; 9 bases agree with TRBD2. With 6 bases clipped from V and 4 bases from J, the junction kept 11 bases outside the gene matches. Germline V gene data show CDR1 as MNHEY and CDR2 as SMNVEV (reference sequence). The CDR3 has 16 amino acids. The CDR3 bases are TGTGCCAGCAGCCCCAGGGCGGGAGGGCCCCCAGATACGCAGTATTTT. It yields the protein CASSPRAGGPPDTQYF.

The rearrangement uses TRBV18 and TRBJ2-1; no definite D call. The V gene lost 5 bases and the J gene lost 4 bases, with 6 bases spanning the gap. The CDR3 length is 12 residues. Germline loops: CDR1 KGHSH, CDR2 LQKENI. The CDR3 here is CASSVYYNEQFF. The CDR3 nucleotides read TGTGCCAGCTCAGTGTATTACAATGAGCAGTTCTTC.

The chain combines TRBV6-1 with TRBJ2-7; TRBD1 is a possible D gene (6 bases). The germline gives CDR1 MNHNS, CDR2 SASEGT. The CDR3 sequence is 14 residues long. V shed 0 bases and J shed 6 bases, with 12 bases lying between them. The CDR3 sequence is CASSEARDNTEQYF. CDR3 bases: TGTGCCAGCAGTGAAGCTAGGGACAATACCGAGCAGTACTTC.

The chain's CDR3 is CAISAGEGQPQHF. CDR3 coding DNA: TGTGCCATCAGTGCTGGGGAGGGACAGCCCCAGCATTTT. This chain joins TRBV10-3 and TRBJ1-5; unclear D gene. Germline CDR1 reads ENHRY; CDR2 reads SYGVKD. V lost 4 bases to trimming and J lost 7 bases, with 11 bases between them. The CDR3 runs 13 residues.

The CDR3 DNA follows: TGTGCAAGTCGCCCTCGACTATCTCGCAATGAGCAGTTCTTC. Translating gives CASRPRLSRNEQFF. The gene calls are TRBV12-2 and TRBJ2-1; TRBD2, as called in the table, went unchecked against the DNA. TRBV12-2 is termed a pseudogene. CDR3 length equals 14 residues.

This clone came up once. The V call is TRBV6-1, the J call TRBJ1-6, with 10 nucleotides matching TRBD1. Trimming took 7 bases from V and 10 from J; bases not matched to a gene: 10. CDR3 length: 15 residues. CDR1 MNHNS and CDR2 SASEGT come from the germline V gene. The CDR3 DNA sequence: TGTGCCAGCACCTTCGGGACAGGGGTTAACTCACCCCTCCACTTT. Residues: CASTFGTGVNSPLHF.

The V gene is TRBV4-2, the J gene TRBJ2-5; TRBD2 matches 11 bases. CDR1 and CDR2 from the germline V gene are LGHNA and YNFKEQ. The CDR3 runs to 17 residues. Trimming removed 2 bases from V and 4 bases from J; junction bases left unmatched: 9. CDR3 residues: CASSQSGTSGPLETQYF. CDR3 in DNA: TGTGCCAGCAGCCAATCCGGGACTAGCGGCCCTTTAGAGACCCAGTACTTC.